Below are 14 T cell receptor beta chains sequenced from a single sample in a study of response to subunit inactivated influenza vaccine. TCRdb reprocessed the RT-PCR reads via MiXCR and lists one record per CDR3 protein. The sample has approximately 500,000 distinct CDR3 sequences; 10% to 15% are singletons. The sample consisted of PBMCs from blood, taken 40 to 50 days after vaccination. The origin of the receptors is a middle-aged man who received an inactivated influenza vaccine.

This chain joins TRBV4-3 and TRBJ2-3; possible D gene TRBD2, 5 bases. The CDR3 length is 19 residues. Looked up from germline, CDR1 is LGHNA and CDR2 is YSLEER. Trimming removed 0 bases from V and 2 bases from J, with 21 bases in between. CDR3 bases: TGCGCCAGCAGCCAAGATCGTCGCGGGCCGCCCCTCATCACAGATACGCAGTATTTT. This gives the protein CASSQDRRGPPLITDTQYF.

This clonotype was observed a few times. The chain uses TRBV12-3 or TRBV12-4 and TRBJ2-6; D perhaps matches TRBD1 (6 bases). V lost 11 bases, J lost 0 bases, and 17 bases lay in between. This CDR3 is 16 amino acids long. The CDR3 protein is CAVPRTDNSGANVLTF. In DNA form, the CDR3 reads TGTGCCGTCCCCCGGACAGATAACTCTGGGGCCAACGTCCTGACTTTC.

This rearrangement joins TRBV29-1 to TRBJ1-5; 7 bases align to TRBD1. The CDR3 sequence is 13 residues long. Germline values: CDR1 SQVTM, CDR2 ANQGSEA. With 5 bases clipped from V and 3 bases from J, the junction kept 4 bases outside the gene matches. Here the CDR3 DNA reads TGCAGCGTTAGCCAGGGGGACAATCAGCCCCAGCATTTT. It yields the protein CSVSQGDNQPQHF.

This clonotype has a handful of counts. V gene TRBV3-1 combines with J gene TRBJ1-1; no definite D call. Deletions cut 5 bases from V and 1 base from J, with 8 bases between. From germline, CDR1 is LGHDT and CDR2 YNNKEL (reference sequence). The CDR3 covers 13 residues. Here the CDR3 DNA reads TGTGCCAGCAGCTTTTGGCGGAACACTGAAGCTTTCTTT. Translated: CASSFWRNTEAFF.

This chain connects TRBV7-6 to TRBJ2-1; D might be TRBD2 (5 bases). Germline CDR1 reads SGHVS; CDR2 reads FNYEAQ. Trimming took 1 base from V and 0 from J, leaving 13 bases between them. This CDR3 is built from 17 residues. The CDR3 reads CASSLVSGESSYNEQFF. CDR3 DNA: TGTGCCAGCAGCTTAGTGTCCGGGGAAAGCTCCTACAATGAGCAGTTCTTC.

The gene calls are TRBV7-2 and TRBJ2-7, with D tentatively TRBD1 (5 bases). This CDR3 has 14 residues. Trimming took 5 bases from V and 2 from J, leaving 13 bases between them. Per germline, CDR1 SGHTA and CDR2 FQGNSA. The CDR3 here is CASSPEWGPYEQYF. The DNA of the CDR3 is TGTGCCAGCAGCCCCGAATGGGGCCCCTACGAGCAGTACTTC.

This clonotype was seen more than once but under ten times. The genes are TRBV4-3 and TRBJ1-4, with TRBD1 matching over 7 bases. V shed 0 bases and J 10 bases; nucleotides not matched to a gene: 11. Germline CDR1 and CDR2: LGHNA and YSLEER. The CDR3 contains 16 residues. CDR3 loop: CASSQERDSRFGKLFF. CDR3 DNA: TGCGCCAGCAGCCAAGAGAGGGACAGCCGTTTCGGAAAACTGTTTTTT.

This clonotype was counted a few times. DNA for the CDR3: TGTGCCAGCAGCTTAAAAGGTCCCGGGACTAGCGGGTTCAATGAGCAGTTCTTC. This codes for CASSLKGPGTSGFNEQFF. The chain couples TRBV7-8 to TRBJ2-1, with 12 positions matching TRBD2. The CDR3 totals 18 residues. Trimming at V came to 2 bases and at J to 6 bases, leaving 11 bases not matched to a gene. CDR1 SGHVS and CDR2 FQNEAQ come from the germline V gene. Full variable domain (rest looked up from reference TRBV7-8 and TRBJ2-1): GAGVSQSPRYKVAKRGQDVALRCDPISGHVSLFWYQQALGQGPEFLTYFQNEAQLDKSGLPSDRFFAERPEGSVSTLKIQRTQQEDSAVYLCASSLKGPGTSGFNEQFFGPGTRLTVL.

This clonotype was found a few times. The chain has TRBV7-6 and TRBJ2-3; D is undetermined. Germline CDR1 and CDR2: SGHVS and FNYEAQ. Trimming left V 0 bases short and J 2 bases short, with 12 bases between. This CDR3 spans 16 amino acids. CDR3 residues: CASSLALVRDTDTQYF. For the CDR3, the DNA is TGTGCCAGCAGCTTAGCGCTCGTAAGGGACACAGATACGCAGTATTTT.

The rearrangement links TRBV2 to TRBJ2-5; possibly TRBD2 for D (5 bases). Germline values: CDR1 SNHLY, CDR2 FYNNEI. This CDR3 region has 16 residues. Trimming removed 2 bases at V and 5 bases at J, with 18 bases between. The CDR3 nucleotides read TGTGCCAGCAGTGAATCTATAAATATCTGGGAGGAGACCCAGTACTTC. It encodes CASSESINIWEETQYF.

Only a few counts were recorded for this clonotype. The rearrangement joins TRBV6-2 or TRBV6-3 to TRBJ1-5, with TRBD1 matching 11 bases. The J segment lost 6 bases and the V segment lost 2 bases, leaving 3 bases of the junction unmatched. CDR1 and CDR2 from the germline V gene are MNHEY and SVGEGT. This CDR3 spans 15 amino acids. CDR3 nucleotides: TGTGCCAGCAGTTACAGGACAGGGGGCCTTCAGCCCCAGCATTTT. It translates to CASSYRTGGLQPQHF.

Many counts were recorded for this clonotype. V usage is TRBV29-1 and J usage is TRBJ1-2; D gene uncertain. Deletions cut 1 base from V and 5 bases from J, with 14 bases between. CDR1 and CDR2 from the germline V gene are SQVTM and ANQGSEA. This CDR3 has 14 amino acids. For the CDR3, the DNA is TGCAGCGTTGAAGTTGGCGTGGGAGGATATGGCTACACCTTC. As protein: CSVEVGVGGYGYTF.

The chain carries TRBV7-9 and TRBJ1-2, with D possibly matching TRBD1 (6 bases). The CDR3 consists of 14 residues. The ends were cut back, 6 bases at V and 13 bases at J, with 24 bases in the middle. Germline V gene data show CDR1 as SEHNR and CDR2 as FQNEAQ (reference sequence). CDR3 amino acids: CASRQGRGPDPITF. The CDR3 DNA follows: TGTGCCAGCAGACAAGGGCGGGGGCCCGACCCAATCACCTTC. Filled out from reference TRBV7-9 and TRBJ1-2, the complete variable domain reads DTGVSQNPRHKITKRGQNVTFRCDPISEHNRLYWYRQTLGQGPEFLTYFQNEAQLEKSRLLSDRFSAERPKGSFSTLEIQRTEQGDSAMYLCASRQGRGPDPITFGSGTRLTVV.

The J gene is TRBJ1-1, the V gene TRBV7-2; D perhaps matches TRBD1 (5 bases). The V end lost 0 bases, the J end lost 0 bases, and 8 bases lay between the germline ends. CDR1 and CDR2 from the germline V gene are SGHTA and FQGNSA. This CDR3 is built from 15 residues. CDR3 region: CASSLAGRVNTEAFF. CDR3 sequence (DNA): TGTGCCAGCAGCTTAGCAGGCAGGGTGAACACTGAAGCTTTCTTT.